This passage covers 22 T cell receptor beta chains from one sample sequenced in a study of blood T cell repertoires in COVID-19. This table comes from immunoSEQ multiplex PCR, and its TCRdb copy is limited to in-frame clones, with some not included. The table records approximately 290,000 clones, roughly 90% of them present only once. Specimen: PBMCs or T cells enriched from blood (not recorded which). The receptors come from a woman aged 30 to 39 who had recovered from COVID-19.

The V gene is TRBV28, the J gene TRBJ2-5; TRBD1 might be the D (8 bases). The ends were cut back, 3 bases at V and 1 base at J, with 12 bases in the middle. The germline V gene encodes CDR1 MDHEN and CDR2 SYDVKM. The CDR3 has 15 residues. In DNA, the CDR3 is TGTGCCAGCAGTTTCAGCGGGACAGGCCAAGAGACCCAGTACTTC. The encoded protein is CASSFSGTGQETQYF. Based on the CDR3 plus reference TRBV28 and TRBJ2-5, the full variable domain is DVKVTQSSRYLVKRTGEKVFLECVQDMDHENMFWYRQDPGLGLRLIYFSYDVKMKEKGDIPEGYSVSREKKERFSLILESASTNQTSMYLCASSFSGTGQETQYFGPGTRLLVL.

The rearrangement links TRBV27 to TRBJ2-7, with 9 bases lining up with TRBD1. J was trimmed by 4 bases and V by 8 bases; bases with no gene match: 6. This CDR3 contains 13 residues. The V gene's germline CDR1 is MNHEY and CDR2 SMNVEV (reference sequence). The CDR3 sequence: CASGLGQGYEQYF. The CDR3 region has the DNA TGTGCCAGCGGGTTAGGACAGGGGTACGAGCAGTACTTC.

The rearrangement links TRBV7-9 to TRBJ1-1; TRBD1 is a possible D gene (5 bases). The V end lost 2 bases, the J end lost 7 bases, and 17 bases lay between the germline ends. Germline values: CDR1 SEHNR, CDR2 FQNEAQ (reference sequence). The CDR3 covers 15 residues. CDR3 protein: CASSLPQGTFGEAFF. In DNA form, the CDR3 reads TGTGCCAGCAGCTTACCCCAGGGTACCTTTGGTGAAGCTTTCTTT.

The V call is TRBV9, the J call TRBJ2-1; D might be TRBD2 (6 bases). Germline V lookup: CDR1 SGDLS, CDR2 YYNGEE. V was cut by 0 bases and J by 9 bases, with 19 bases left in between. The CDR3 runs 16 residues. CDR3 amino acids: CASSVGATRKNGEQFF. The CDR3 bases are TGTGCCAGCAGCGTAGGAGCGACTAGAAAAAACGGTGAGCAGTTCTTC.

V gene TRBV19 combines with J gene TRBJ2-3; D call uncertain. CDR3 size: 13 residues. The V end lost 5 bases, the J end lost 0 bases, and 6 bases lay between the germline ends. Germline CDR1 reads LNHDA; CDR2 reads SQIVND (reference sequence). The CDR3 DNA sequence: TGTGCCAGTAGTCCAGTAAGCACAGATACGCAGTATTTT. Protein sequence: CASSPVSTDTQYF. The full variable domain, in which reference TRBV19 and TRBJ2-3 provide the parts outside the CDR3, is DGGITQSPKYLFRKEGQNVTLSCEQNLNHDAMYWYRQDPGQGLRLIYYSQIVNDFQKGDIAEGYSVSREKKESFPLTVTSAQKNPTAFYLCASSPVSTDTQYFGPGTRLTVL.

The genes are TRBV6-4 and TRBJ2-7; D perhaps matches TRBD2 (5 bases). The CDR3 totals 16 residues. Trimming removed 0 bases from V and 5 bases from J, with 17 bases in between. CDR1 is MRHNA and CDR2 is SNTAGT in the germline V gene. CDR3 bases: TGTGCCAGCAGTGACTCGACGGGCGCCGAGGGCAACGAGCAGTACTTC. The encoded protein is CASSDSTGAEGNEQYF.

The chain links TRBV5-1 to TRBJ2-5; D perhaps matches TRBD2 (5 bases). Per germline, CDR1 SGHRS and CDR2 YFSETQ. V shed 1 base and J shed 1 base, with 17 bases lying between them. CDR3 length equals 17 residues. The DNA for the CDR3 is TGCGCCAGCAGCTTGCGTGGGAGAGGCGGAACCCAAGAGACCCAGTACTTC. Protein product: CASSLRGRGGTQETQYF. The full variable domain, in which reference TRBV5-1 and TRBJ2-5 provide the parts outside the CDR3, is KAGVTQTPRYLIKTRGQQVTLSCSPISGHRSVSWYQQTPGQGLQFLFEYFSETQRNKGNFPGRFSGRQFSNSRSEMNVSTLELGDSALYLCASSLRGRGGTQETQYFGPGTRLLVL.

The rearrangement links TRBV4-3 to TRBJ2-5; TRBD2 might be the D (6 bases). The CDR3 sequence is 17 residues long. Germline CDR1 LGHNA, CDR2 YSLEER. The V gene lost 0 bases and the J gene lost 3 bases, with 17 bases spanning the gap. DNA for the CDR3: TGCGCCAGCAGCCAAGATTCGGCAATTAGCGGAAAAGAGACCCAGTACTTC. Translation: CASSQDSAISGKETQYF.

The gene calls are TRBV6-5 and TRBJ2-6; the D is unclear. The germline V and J ends were trimmed by 4 bases and 0 bases, with 7 bases remaining between them. The CDR3 is 15 residues long. Germline V CDR1 and CDR2: MNHEY, SVGAGI. CDR3 DNA sequence: TGTGCCAGCAGTTTCAGTTCCTCTGGGGCCAACGTCCTGACTTTC. Translating gives CASSFSSSGANVLTF.

This clone was recorded at least ten times. The genes are TRBV19 and TRBJ2-7, with D tentatively TRBD1 (6 bases). Germline V lookup: CDR1 LNHDA, CDR2 SQIVND (reference sequence). Trimming stripped 9 bases from V and 6 bases from J, with 12 bases between. The CDR3 runs 11 residues. The CDR3, as DNA: TGTGCCAGCGGAACAGGGAGCGAGCAGTACTTC. It is translated as CASGTGSEQYF.

The chain carries TRBV4-1 and TRBJ1-3, with 7 nucleotides matching TRBD1. This CDR3 region has 15 residues. The ends lost 4 bases at V and 4 bases at J; junction bases unmatched: 7. Germline V gene sequence: CDR1 MGHRA, CDR2 YSYEKL. CDR3 nucleotides: TGCGCCAGCAGCCCGAGACGGGGACAGGGAAACACCATATATTTT. Translated: CASSPRRGQGNTIYF.

The chain uses TRBV28 and TRBJ2-5; 11 positions agree with TRBD2. The CDR3 consists of 16 residues. J lost 5 bases, V lost 3 bases, and 8 bases had no gene match. Germline CDR1 MDHEN, CDR2 SYDVKM. Written as DNA, the CDR3 is TGTGCCAGCAGTTTCCTTCTAGCGGGAGGAGGGGAGACCCAGTACTTC. It codes for CASSFLLAGGGETQYF.

The chain recombines TRBV7-6 with TRBJ2-1; D perhaps matches TRBD2 (5 bases). V lost 7 bases, J lost 8 bases, and 24 bases lay in between. Per the germline V gene, CDR1 is SGHVS and CDR2 is FNYEAQ. This CDR3 is 16 amino acids long. CDR3 in DNA: TGTGCCAGCACCAATTATAGTGGACTTCTGAGGCATGAGCAGTTCTTC. Amino acids: CASTNYSGLLRHEQFF.

The V gene is TRBV27, the J gene TRBJ1-1, with D possibly TRBD1 on 6 matching bases. V was pared by 0 bases and J by 4 bases, with 12 bases between. Germline V CDR1 and CDR2: MNHEY, SMNVEV (reference sequence). The CDR3 contains 15 residues. CDR3 coding DNA: TGTGCCAGCAGTTTATCACAGGGCTGGGGCACTGAAGCTTTCTTT. Amino acids: CASSLSQGWGTEAFF.

This chain uses TRBV7-6 with TRBJ2-5; unclear D gene. Trimming cost V 3 bases and J 3 bases, with 5 bases left between them. Per germline, CDR1 SGHVS and CDR2 FNYEAQ. The CDR3 has 12 residues. The DNA of the CDR3 is TGTGCCAGCAGCTTCCAGAAAGAGACCCAGTACTTC. Protein sequence: CASSFQKETQYF.

This rearrangement joins TRBV7-2 to TRBJ2-5, with D tentatively TRBD2 (5 bases). The CDR3 runs 16 residues. The germline V gene has CDR1 SGHTA and CDR2 FQGNSA. Trimming left V 1 base short and J 2 bases short, with 14 bases between. CDR3 sequence: CASSLDGELRQETQYF. The CDR3 nucleotides read TGTGCCAGCAGCTTAGATGGGGAGTTACGTCAAGAGACCCAGTACTTC.

The chain joins TRBV5-1 to TRBJ1-4; TRBD1 matches 8 bases. J was trimmed by 1 base and V by 0 bases; bases with no gene match: 2. The CDR3 spans 16 residues. Germline loops: CDR1 SGHRS, CDR2 YFSETQ. Here the CDR3 reads CASSLDRGGTNEKLFF. CDR3 DNA sequence: TGCGCCAGCAGCTTGGACAGGGGGGGAACTAATGAAAAACTGTTTTTT. Combining the CDR3 with reference TRBV5-1 and TRBJ1-4 gives the whole variable domain KAGVTQTPRYLIKTRGQQVTLSCSPISGHRSVSWYQQTPGQGLQFLFEYFSETQRNKGNFPGRFSGRQFSNSRSEMNVSTLELGDSALYLCASSLDRGGTNEKLFFGSGTQLSVL.

This chain links TRBV27 with TRBJ2-1; 11 positions agree with TRBD2. Trimming removed 1 base from V and 7 bases from J; junction bases left unmatched: 6. Looked up from germline, CDR1 is MNHEY and CDR2 is SMNVEV (reference sequence). This CDR3 is 16 amino acids long. The CDR3, as DNA: TGTGCCAGCAGTTTATTACTAGCGGGAGACCGTAATGAGCAGTTCTTC. The encoded protein is CASSLLLAGDRNEQFF.

The V call is TRBV4-1, the J call TRBJ1-2, with D uncertain. V was shortened by 0 bases and J by 2 bases, with 16 bases between the two germline ends. The CDR3 is 17 amino acids. CDR1 is MGHRA, CDR2 YSYEKL, per germline. This CDR3 is CASSQDPFRSRNYGYTF. For the CDR3, the DNA is TGCGCCAGCAGCCAAGACCCCTTCAGGTCCCGAAACTATGGCTACACCTTC.

The chain is built from TRBV19 and TRBJ1-1, with D unresolved. CDR3 size: 11 residues. The germline V gene has CDR1 LNHDA and CDR2 SQIVND (reference sequence). Trimming shortened V by 5 bases and J by 5 bases, and 6 bases separated the two germline ends. This chain's CDR3 is CASSVRTEAFF. The CDR3 DNA reads TGTGCCAGTAGTGTCAGGACTGAAGCTTTCTTT. Using reference TRBV19 and TRBJ1-1 for the parts outside the CDR3, the full variable domain is DGGITQSPKYLFRKEGQNVTLSCEQNLNHDAMYWYRQDPGQGLRLIYYSQIVNDFQKGDIAEGYSVSREKKESFPLTVTSAQKNPTAFYLCASSVRTEAFFGQGTRLTVV.

The rearrangement uses TRBV20-1 and TRBJ1-5; D is unclear. The CDR3 totals 17 residues. From germline, CDR1 is DFQATT and CDR2 SNEGSKA (reference sequence). The V gene lost 3 bases and the J gene lost 2 bases, with 20 bases spanning the gap. The CDR3 protein is CSASVQHPLQGNQPQHF. CDR3 nucleotide sequence: TGCAGTGCTAGTGTTCAGCATCCACTTCAGGGCAATCAGCCCCAGCATTTT.

The V gene is TRBV19, the J gene TRBJ2-7; 12 bases map to TRBD2. This CDR3 contains 16 residues. V lost 4 bases and J lost 4; bases outside the gene matches: 8. Germline V CDR1 and CDR2: LNHDA, SQIVND (reference sequence). Written as DNA, the CDR3 is TGTGCCAGTAGTAGAACTACTAGCGGGAGGAGTTACGAGCAGTACTTC. Protein: CASSRTTSGRSYEQYF.